This T cell receptor beta chain emerged from a study of blood T cell repertoires in COVID-19. Study-wide background: Specimens from acute and convalescent COVID-19 originated in the United States, Italy and Spain. The cDNA or gDNA used as material had been derived from T cells, B-cell-depleted T cells, or PBMCs.

Authors' analysis steps: The authors estimated nucleated cell counts from reference gene primer amplification. Using immunoSEQ multiplex PCR, the repertoire was profiled, and TCRdb retains in-frame clones only, with some absent. The DNA gave D and trimming, while V, J and clone size come from that table. Seen here are tens of thousands of clones, 75% to 90% observed once, and the top ten hold approximately 15%. Trimming took 5 bases from V and 5 from J, leaving 16 bases between them. Germline V CDR1 and CDR2: MGHDK, SYGVNS. The CDR3 sequence is 15 residues long. The chain couples TRBV25-1 to TRBJ2-1; tentative D call: TRBD1 (7 bases). The origin of this receptor is a human donor in a cohort sampled during active COVID-19. The specimen sequenced was peripheral blood. The CDR3 region is CASSLPGGRDNEQFF. The CDR3 DNA sequence: TGTGCCAGCAGTCTTCCAGGGGGGAGAGACAATGAGCAGTTCTTC. Together with reference TRBV25-1 and TRBJ2-1, the CDR3 gives the full variable domain: EADIYQTPRYLVIGTGKKITLECSQTMGHDKMYWYQQDPGMELHLIHYSYGVNSTEKGDLSSESTVSRIRTEHFPLTLESARPSHTSQYLCASSLPGGRDNEQFFGPGTRLTVL.